The 9 T cell receptor beta chains below all came from one sample that was sequenced in a study of cytomegalovirus exposure and HLA in healthy donors. Both 60 Vbeta primers and 13 Jbeta primers went into the PCR. The table came from immunoSEQ multiplex PCR; TCRdb's copy has only in-frame clones and leaves some out. The repertoire holds about 160,000 clones, with 80% as singletons. Sequencing used PBMCs. The receptors originated from a woman between 45 and 60 years old in good health and CMV-seronegative.

V gene TRBV27 combines with J gene TRBJ1-6, with 8 bases fitting TRBD1. The V and J ends lost 7 bases and 8 bases, in that order; junction bases with no gene match: 10. The germline CDR1 and CDR2 sequences are MNHEY and SMNVEV (reference sequence). The CDR3 has 15 amino acids. Here the CDR3 reads CASTKVTGGDSPLHF. The CDR3 DNA is TGTGCCAGCACAAAAGTTACAGGGGGGGATTCACCCCTCCACTTT.

This chain uses TRBV28 with TRBJ2-3, with D perhaps TRBD1 (6 bases). Trimming cost V 1 base and J 5 bases, with 19 bases left between them. The CDR3 length is 17 residues. CDR1 and CDR2 from the germline V gene are MDHEN and SYDVKM. DNA of the CDR3: TGTGCCAGCAGTTTATCACAGGGCCCCCCGAGGGTAGATACGCAGTATTTT. It translates to CASSLSQGPPRVDTQYF. Complete variable domain (other parts from reference TRBV28 and TRBJ2-3): DVKVTQSSRYLVKRTGEKVFLECVQDMDHENMFWYRQDPGLGLRLIYFSYDVKMKEKGDIPEGYSVSREKKERFSLILESASTNQTSMYLCASSLSQGPPRVDTQYFGPGTRLTVL.

For this clone: A much larger clone differs by one base, so this may be a read error. V gene TRBV11-3 combines with J gene TRBJ1-1; TRBD1 might be the D (5 bases). The CDR3 extends over 13 amino acids. Germline loops: CDR1 SGHNT, CDR2 YENEEA. V was cut by 5 bases and J by 1 base, with 8 bases left in between. The CDR3 DNA reads as TGTGCCAGCAGCCAACAGGAGAACACTGAAGCTTTCTTT. Encoded protein: CASSQQENTEAFF.

The chain combines TRBV7-8 with TRBJ1-2, with 8 positions matching TRBD1. V shed 7 bases and J 4 bases; nucleotides not matched to a gene: 11. The germline gives CDR1 SGHVS, CDR2 FQNEAQ. CDR3 size: 15 residues. In DNA form, the CDR3 reads TGTGCCAGCACCGGACAGGGAGCGGGATCCTATGGCTACACCTTC. Translation: CASTGQGAGSYGYTF.

The rearrangement uses TRBV9 and TRBJ2-1; 10 bases match TRBD2. Germline lookup yields CDR1 SGDLS and CDR2 YYNGEE. The V and J ends lost 2 bases and 3 bases, in that order; junction bases with no gene match: 5. This CDR3 spans 16 amino acids. The CDR3 region has the DNA TGTGCCAGCAGCGTGACGACTAGCGGGTACTACAATGAGCAGTTCTTC. As protein: CASSVTTSGYYNEQFF.

In its sample, this clone was seen once. The chain employs TRBV7-9 and TRBJ1-2; D possibly corresponds to TRBD1 (6 bases). The germline V and J ends were trimmed by 7 bases and 2 bases, with 20 bases remaining between them. CDR1 and CDR2 (germline): SEHNR, FQNEAQ (reference sequence). The CDR3 is 16 amino acids. The CDR3 sequence: CASTSSGTLKNYGYTF. As DNA, the CDR3 is TGTGCCAGCACCTCGTCCGGGACACTTAAAAACTATGGCTACACCTTC.

This clone occurred once. Additional DNA sequences in this sample encode the identical CDR3. For the CDR3, the DNA is TGTGCCAGCAGCGGGGGCTCTGGGGCCAACGTCCTGACTTTC. Its translation: CASSGGSGANVLTF. The gene calls are TRBV28 and TRBJ2-6; a possible D gene is TRBD2 (6 bases). Looked up from germline, CDR1 is MDHEN and CDR2 is SYDVKM. V lost 6 bases, J lost 0 bases, and 6 bases lay in between. The CDR3 covers 14 residues. Variable domain in full (rest from reference TRBV28 and TRBJ2-6): DVKVTQSSRYLVKRTGEKVFLECVQDMDHENMFWYRQDPGLGLRLIYFSYDVKMKEKGDIPEGYSVSREKKERFSLILESASTNQTSMYLCASSGGSGANVLTFGAGSRLTVL.

The chain has TRBV5-1 and TRBJ1-6; the D is unclear. Germline V gives CDR1 SGHRS, CDR2 YFSETQ. The CDR3 loop spans 16 amino acids. V was clipped by 4 bases and J by 0 bases, with 11 bases between them. This CDR3 reads CASSRGESSYNSPLHF. CDR3 coding DNA: TGCGCCAGCAGCCGCGGGGAGAGCTCCTATAATTCACCCCTCCACTTT.

The CDR3 protein is CASSSRQDGSPYGYTF. CDR3 coding DNA: TGTGCCAGCAGCTCGAGACAGGATGGGTCCCCGTATGGCTACACCTTC. The chain carries TRBV5-4 and TRBJ1-2, with D tentatively TRBD1 (6 bases). Germline V gene lookup returns CDR1 SGHNT and CDR2 YYREEE (reference sequence). V was shortened by 3 bases and J by 5 bases, with 20 bases between the two germline ends. CDR3 length equals 16 residues. Combining the CDR3 with reference TRBV5-4 and TRBJ1-2 gives the whole variable domain ETGVTQSPTHLIKTRGQQVTLRCSSQSGHNTVSWYQQALGQGPQFIFQYYREEENGRGNFPPRFSGLQFPNYSSELNVNALELDDSALYLCASSSRQDGSPYGYTFGSGTRLTVV.